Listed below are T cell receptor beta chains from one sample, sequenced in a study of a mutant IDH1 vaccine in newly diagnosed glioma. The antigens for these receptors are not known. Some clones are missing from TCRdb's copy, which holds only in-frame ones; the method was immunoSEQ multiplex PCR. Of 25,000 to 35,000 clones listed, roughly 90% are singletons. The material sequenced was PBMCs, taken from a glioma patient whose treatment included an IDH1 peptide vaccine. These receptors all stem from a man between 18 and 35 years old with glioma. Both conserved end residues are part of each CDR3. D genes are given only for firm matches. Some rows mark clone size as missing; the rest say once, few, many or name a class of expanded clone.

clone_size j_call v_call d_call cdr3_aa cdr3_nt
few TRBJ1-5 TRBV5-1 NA CASSLSPQSNQPQHF TGCGCCAGCAGCTTGAGTCCACAATCCAATCAGCCCCAGCATTTT
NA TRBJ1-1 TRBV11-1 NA CASSLDFGYMGNTEAFF TGTGCCAGCAGCTTAGATTTTGGTTATATGGGGAACACTGAAGCTTTCTTT
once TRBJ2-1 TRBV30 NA CAWSVWGNEQFF TGTGCCTGGAGTGTGTGGGGGAATGAGCAGTTCTTC
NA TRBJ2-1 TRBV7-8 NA CASSLAGLGEQFF TGTGCCAGCAGCTTAGCGGGGTTAGGTGAGCAGTTCTTC
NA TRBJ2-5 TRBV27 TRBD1 CASSFGTGVKTQYF TGTGCCAGCAGTTTCGGGACAGGGGTTAAGACCCAGTACTTC
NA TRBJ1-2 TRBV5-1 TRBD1 CASSLARTGAGYTF TGCGCCAGCAGCTTGGCCCGGACAGGAGCCGGCTACACCTTC
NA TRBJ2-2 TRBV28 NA CASTRGGPNTGELFF TGTGCCAGCACTCGAGGGGGTCCGAACACCGGGGAGCTGTTTTTT
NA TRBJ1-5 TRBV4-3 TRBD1 CASSQQTGSNQPQHF TGCGCCAGCAGCCAGCAGACAGGGAGCAATCAGCCCCAGCATTTT
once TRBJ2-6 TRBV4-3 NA CASSQGGTVSGANVLTF TGCGCCAGCAGCCAAGGGGGGACGGTCTCTGGGGCCAACGTCCTGACTTTC
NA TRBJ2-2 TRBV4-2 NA CASSQAPPDPGELFF TGTGCCAGCAGCCAAGCCCCCCCGGATCCCGGGGAGCTGTTTTTT
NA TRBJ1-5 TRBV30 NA CAWSVQGQPQHF TGTGCCTGGAGTGTACAGGGTCAGCCCCAGCATTTT
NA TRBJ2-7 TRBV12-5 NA CASGLGQNTYEQYF TGTGCTAGTGGTTTGGGCCAGAACACCTACGAGCAGTACTTC
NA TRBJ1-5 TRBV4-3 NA CASSQERPLGPQHF TGCGCCAGCAGCCAAGAAAGACCGTTAGGGCCCCAGCATTTT
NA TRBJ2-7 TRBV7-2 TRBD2 CASSFAASGMPEQYF TGTGCCAGCAGCTTCGCGGCTAGCGGGATGCCCGAGCAGTACTTC
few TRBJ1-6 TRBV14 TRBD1 CASSHRDRKASPLHF TGTGCCAGCAGCCATAGGGACAGGAAGGCCTCACCCCTCCACTTT
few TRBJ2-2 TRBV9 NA CASSPYTGELFF TGTGCCAGCAGCCCTTACACCGGGGAGCTGTTTTTT
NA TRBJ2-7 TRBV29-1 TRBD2 CSVEAASGRSSSYEQYF TGCAGCGTTGAAGCGGCTAGCGGGAGGTCGAGCTCCTACGAGCAGTACTTC
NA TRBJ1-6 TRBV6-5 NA CASRSTGSYNSPLHF TGTGCCAGCAGATCTACCGGCTCCTATAATTCACCCCTCCACTTT
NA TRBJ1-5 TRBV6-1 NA CASSGSWGVTQPQHF TGTGCCAGCAGTGGCTCCTGGGGGGTCACTCAGCCCCAGCATTTT
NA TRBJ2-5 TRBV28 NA CASSLVETQYF TGTGCCAGCAGTTTGGTTGAGACCCAGTACTTC
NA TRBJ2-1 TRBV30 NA CACRAASSYNEQFF TGTGCCTGCAGGGCAGCCAGCTCCTACAATGAGCAGTTCTTC